One sample yielded the 6 T cell receptor beta chains listed below, sequenced in a study of shared clonotypes between healthy human individuals. Sequencing used immunoSEQ multiplex PCR; TCRdb keeps in-frame clones, though not all of them. The sample has about 500,000 clones, over 60% seen once. The source material was PBMCs. Source of these receptors: a woman aged 40 to 50 in good health. Some clones in this sample may be carry-over from other donors' samples.

The chain recombines TRBV5-4 with TRBJ2-1, with TRBD2 matching 13 bases. The ends lost 3 bases at V and 8 bases at J; junction bases unmatched: 11. The CDR3 is 17 residues long. The germline gives CDR1 SGHNT, CDR2 YYREEE (reference sequence). The CDR3 is CASSSQHGLAGEHEQFF. DNA of the CDR3: TGTGCCAGCAGCTCACAACACGGACTAGCGGGAGAACATGAGCAGTTCTTC.

This chain links TRBV28 with TRBJ1-1; D ambiguous. CDR3 size: 14 residues. V was trimmed by 6 bases and J by 5 bases, leaving 16 bases between them. Germline CDR1 and CDR2: MDHEN and SYDVKM. CDR3: CASSRPGQRTEAFF. In DNA form, the CDR3 reads TGTGCCAGCAGCCGTCCGGGCCAGAGGACTGAAGCTTTCTTT.

V gene TRBV30 combines with J gene TRBJ2-3; TRBD2 aligns across 11 bases. This CDR3 is built from 15 residues. V was clipped by 0 bases and J by 6 bases; unmatched bases: 5. The germline V gene has CDR1 GTSNPN and CDR2 SVGIG (reference sequence). The CDR3 DNA is TGTGCCTGGAGTGTATTAGCGGGAGGGCCCGATACGCAGTATTTT. This translates into CAWSVLAGGPDTQYF.

Concerning this clone: A far larger clone is one nucleotide away, so this likely arose from a read error. Other DNA sequences from this sample encode an identical CDR3 as well. V usage is TRBV30 and J usage is TRBJ1-1; the D is unclear. The CDR3 sequence is 13 residues long. The V gene's germline CDR1 is GTSNPN and CDR2 SVGIG (reference sequence). For the CDR3, the DNA is TGCGCCTGGAGTGTACAAGTGAACACTGAAGCTTTCTTT. It is translated as CAWSVQVNTEAFF.

This rearrangement joins TRBV30 to TRBJ1-3; D ambiguous. This CDR3 is built from 15 residues. Looked up from germline, CDR1 is GTSNPN and CDR2 is SVGIG (reference sequence). V shed 2 bases and J shed 0 bases, with 11 bases lying between them. CDR3 bases: TGTGCCTGGAGTTTAGGTCAGGACTCTGGAAACACCATATATTTT. This gives the protein CAWSLGQDSGNTIYF.

The chain couples TRBV4-3 to TRBJ2-5; 9 bases line up with TRBD1. With 3 bases clipped from V and 3 bases from J, the junction kept 5 bases outside the gene matches. The length of the CDR3 is 15 residues. CDR1 and CDR2 from the germline V gene are LGHNA and YSLEER. Here the CDR3 reads CASSQTGTGKETQYF. The CDR3 DNA is TGCGCCAGCAGCCAGACCGGGACAGGGAAAGAGACCCAGTACTTC.